This note documents a single T cell receptor (beta chain) sequence. Its antigen remains unknown. These data originate in a study of cytomegalovirus exposure and HLA in healthy donors. Germline CDR1 reads MNHNS; CDR2 reads SASEGT. The CDR3 spans 16 residues. V was pared by 1 base and J by 4 bases, with 5 bases of the junction left unmatched. The PCR contained 60 Vbeta and 13 Jbeta primers. Only in-frame clones appear in the TCRdb table, and some are missing; sequencing was by immunoSEQ multiplex PCR. Among about 160,000 clones listed, approximately 83% were seen once. Study-level points and caveats: As a later analysis revealed, most CMV-associated TCR beta chains appeared HLA-restricted. Sequencing probably produced one cluster of sequence variants that were highly shared.

Sequencing input: PBMCs. The rearrangement joins TRBV6-1 to TRBJ2-7; 12 bases align to TRBD2. This sequence originates from a boy between 2 and 10 years old in good health and CMV-seronegative. This CDR3 reads CASSEVRTSGAYEQYF. The CDR3 nucleotides read TGTGCCAGCAGTGAAGTTAGGACTAGCGGGGCGTACGAGCAGTACTTC.